A single sample is the source of the 32 T cell receptor beta chains below, sequenced in a study of early T cells in non-severe SARS-CoV-2 infection. One entry per CDR3 protein results from TCRdb running MiXCR on the 5' RACE reads. The sample has about 83,000 distinct CDR3 sequences; approximately 15% are singletons. The sample consisted of whole blood. The origin of the receptors is an adult who was a healthcare worker with PCR-confirmed SARS-CoV-2 infection or an uninfected control (not recorded which).

Of note for this clonotype: A much larger clone lies a single base off, so this may be a read error. The chain is built from TRBV20-1 and TRBJ1-1, with a weak D call TRBD1 (6 bases). The germline gives CDR1 DFQATT, CDR2 SNEGSKA (reference sequence). The CDR3 has 14 amino acids. The CDR3 here is CSAPDRTANIEAFF. In DNA form, the CDR3 reads TGCAGTGCTCCCGACCGGACAGCGAACATTGAAGCTTTCTTT.

The sample holds many counts of this clonotype. The chain joins TRBV12-3 or TRBV12-4 to TRBJ1-4, with TRBD1 matching 9 bases. The V and J ends lost 5 bases and 4 bases, in that order; junction bases with no gene match: 11. The CDR3 length is 17 residues. CDR3 nucleotide sequence: TGTGCCAGCAGTCCGGGACAGGGAGTCGGGGGTAATGAAAAACTGTTTTTT. Translating it yields CASSPGQGVGGNEKLFF.

V is TRBV12-3 or TRBV12-4 and J is TRBJ2-2; 8 bases match TRBD1. The CDR3 has 15 residues. V shed 3 bases, J shed 5 bases, and the junction held 5 bases outside the gene matches. The CDR3: CASSFLTGGTGELFF. CDR3 DNA sequence: TGTGCCAGCAGTTTCCTTACAGGGGGAACCGGGGAGCTGTTTTTT.

This clonotype was counted ten times or more. This chain connects TRBV12-3 or TRBV12-4 to TRBJ2-7; 7 bases line up with TRBD2. The CDR3 has 16 amino acids. The V gene end was trimmed by 3 bases and the J gene end by 0 bases; junction bases not matched to a gene: 8. Here the CDR3 DNA reads TGTGCCAGCAGTTTTGCAGCGGGGTCCTACTCCTACGAGCAGTACTTC. It yields the protein CASSFAAGSYSYEQYF.

The J gene is TRBJ1-5, the V gene TRBV19; possibly TRBD1 for D (5 bases). Trimming cost V 2 bases and J 6 bases, with 26 bases left between them. Per the germline V gene, CDR1 is LNHDA and CDR2 is SQIVND (reference sequence). CDR3 length: 19 residues. CDR3: CASSISISRVRRMGQPQHF. In DNA, the CDR3 is TGTGCCAGTAGTATATCTATCTCCAGGGTACGCCGTATGGGTCAGCCCCAGCATTTT.

Many counts were recorded for this clonotype. This chain joins TRBV30 and TRBJ2-7, with D perhaps matching TRBD1 (6 bases). Germline-derived CDR1 and CDR2 are GTSNPN and SVGIG (reference sequence). V lost 0 bases and J lost 3, with 6 bases in between. The CDR3 loop spans 12 amino acids. Here the CDR3 DNA reads TGTGCCTGGAGTGTAGGGGGCTACGAGCAGTACTTC. Its translation is CAWSVGGYEQYF. Variable domain in full (rest from reference TRBV30 and TRBJ2-7): SQTIHQWPATLVQPVGSPLSLECTVEGTSNPNLYWYRQAAGRGLQLLFYSVGIGQISSEVPQNLSASRPQDRQFILSSKKLLLSDSGFYLCAWSVGGYEQYFGPGTRLTVT.

A few counts support this clonotype. The chain links TRBV7-3 to TRBJ1-1; 9 bases align to TRBD1. J was trimmed by 6 bases and V by 6 bases; bases with no gene match: 8. CDR3 length: 14 amino acids. Germline loops: CDR1 SGHTA, CDR2 FQGTGA. DNA of the CDR3: TGTGCCAGCAGACCCACAGGGGGCATCGCTGAAGCTTTCTTT. Amino acid sequence: CASRPTGGIAEAFF. The full variable domain, in which reference TRBV7-3 and TRBJ1-1 provide the parts outside the CDR3, is GAGVSQTPSNKVTEKGKYVELRCDPISGHTALYWYRQSLGQGPEFLIYFQGTGAADDSGLPNDRFFAVRPEGSVSTLKIQRTERGDSAVYLCASRPTGGIAEAFFGQGTRLTVV.

This clonotype has more than one count but fewer than ten. The J gene is TRBJ2-7, the V gene TRBV27; D tentatively fits TRBD1 or TRBD2 (6 bases each). Germline V gene lookup returns CDR1 MNHEY and CDR2 SMNVEV (reference sequence). Trimming removed 6 bases at V and 5 bases at J, with 23 bases between. There are 16 residues in the CDR3. CDR3 region: CASSPNRGRNIHEQYF. CDR3 in DNA: TGTGCCAGCAGCCCGAACCGGGGGCGGAATATTCACGAGCAGTACTTC.

This clonotype appeared many times. This rearrangement joins TRBV7-2 to TRBJ1-5; D is undetermined. The germline gives CDR1 SGHTA, CDR2 FQGNSA. This CDR3 is built from 12 residues. Trimming stripped 3 bases from V and 7 bases from J, with 7 bases between. The CDR3 coding sequence is TGTGCCAGCAGCTTTGGAAAACAGCCCCAGCATTTT. Translating it yields CASSFGKQPQHF.

This sequence joins TRBV20-1 and TRBJ2-5; TRBD2 agrees at 9 bases. Germline V lookup: CDR1 DFQATT, CDR2 SNEGSKA (reference sequence). This CDR3 comprises 14 residues. V dropped 6 bases and J dropped 5; count of bases not matched to a gene: 10. In DNA, the CDR3 is TGCAGTGCAAGGAAGGCGGGGGGGCTTGAGACCCAGTACTTC. This gives the protein CSARKAGGLETQYF.

This chain links TRBV29-1 with TRBJ2-5; D is uncertain. Germline V gives CDR1 SQVTM, CDR2 ANQGSEA. The CDR3 is made up of 10 amino acids. Trimming cost V 2 bases and J 4 bases, with 2 bases left between them. The CDR3 loop is CSVEPETQYF. CDR3 coding DNA: TGCAGCGTTGAACCAGAGACCCAGTACTTC.

This clonotype showed up many times. This chain's CDR3 is CASSPTSGGTGEQYF. CDR3 in DNA: TGTGCCAGCAGCCCGACTAGCGGGGGGACGGGCGAGCAGTACTTC. The V call is TRBV7-2, the J call TRBJ2-7; 13 bases fit TRBD2. Trimming took 5 bases from V and 6 from J; bases not matched to a gene: 7. Germline V gene lookup returns CDR1 SGHTA and CDR2 FQGNSA. The CDR3 is 15 amino acids.

A few counts support this clonotype. The rearrangement uses TRBV5-1 and TRBJ1-1; D gene ambiguous. There are 14 residues in the CDR3. Germline values: CDR1 SGHRS, CDR2 YFSETQ. Trimming took off 0 bases at V and 4 bases at J, with 10 bases between the two ends. CDR3 loop: CASSLELGRTEAFF. The CDR3 DNA is TGCGCCAGCAGCTTGGAATTGGGCCGCACTGAAGCTTTCTTT.

This clonotype was seen only a few times. This chain uses TRBV7-3 with TRBJ2-1, with TRBD2 identical over 9 bases. CDR1 and CDR2 (germline): SGHTA, FQGTGA. Unmatched junction bases numbered 7, after V lost 0 bases and J lost 4 bases. The CDR3 extends over 17 amino acids. CDR3 loop: CASSLTEGLASYNEQFF. CDR3 in DNA: TGTGCCAGCAGCTTAACGGAGGGACTAGCTTCTTACAATGAGCAGTTCTTC.

This clonotype appeared a single time. The chain recombines TRBV30 with TRBJ1-2; possible D gene TRBD1, 6 bases. This CDR3 spans 15 amino acids. Germline V gene lookup returns CDR1 GTSNPN and CDR2 SVGIG (reference sequence). The CDR3 sequence: CAGGPLQGVYYGYTF. In nucleotides, the CDR3 is TGTGCGGGCGGGCCGCTACAGGGAGTCTACTATGGCTACACCTTC.

In this sample, this clonotype turned up many times. This chain joins TRBV19 and TRBJ2-6; 11 nucleotides agree with TRBD1. CDR3 length: 17 residues. Losses at the gene ends were 4 bases for V and 0 bases for J; bases not matched to a gene: 2. Per the germline V gene, CDR1 is LNHDA and CDR2 is SQIVND (reference sequence). CDR3 loop: CASSRDRGSSGANVLTF. CDR3 nucleotides: TGTGCCAGTAGTAGGGACAGGGGGAGCTCTGGGGCCAACGTCCTGACTTTC. Complete variable domain (other parts from reference TRBV19 and TRBJ2-6): DGGITQSPKYLFRKEGQNVTLSCEQNLNHDAMYWYRQDPGQGLRLIYYSQIVNDFQKGDIAEGYSVSREKKESFPLTVTSAQKNPTAFYLCASSRDRGSSGANVLTFGAGSRLTVL.

The chain has TRBV3-1 and TRBJ2-1; maybe TRBD2 (6 bases). V was shortened by 4 bases and J by 7 bases, with 11 bases between the two germline ends. There are 13 residues in the CDR3. The germline gives CDR1 LGHDT, CDR2 YNNKEL (reference sequence). DNA for the CDR3: TGTGCCAGCAGCCTACTAGCCGTTAATGAGCAGTTCTTC. Translation: CASSLLAVNEQFF.

At least ten counts were recorded for this clonotype. J is TRBJ1-5 and V is TRBV10-1; no clear D gene. Between the trimmed V and J ends, which lost 3 bases and 4 bases, there was a span of 7 bases. This CDR3 contains 13 residues. Germline values: CDR1 WNHNN, CDR2 SYGVQD (reference sequence). CDR3 residues: CASSEGLNQPQHF. The DNA for the CDR3 is TGCGCCAGCAGTGAAGGGTTAAATCAGCCCCAGCATTTT.

The CDR3 region has the DNA TGTGCCAGCAGCTTATTAGGCGACGAGCAGTACTTC. Protein: CASSLLGDEQYF. This rearrangement joins TRBV7-6 to TRBJ2-7, with D hard to call. Trimming removed 2 bases from V and 5 bases from J, with 7 bases in between. Germline V CDR1 and CDR2: SGHVS, FNYEAQ. This CDR3 comprises 12 residues. Looking up the rest from reference TRBV7-6 and TRBJ2-7 gives the full variable domain: GAGVSQSPRYKVTKRGQDVALRCDPISGHVSLYWYRQALGQGPEFLTYFNYEAQQDKSGLPNDRFSAERPEGSISTLTIQRTEQRDSAMYRCASSLLGDEQYFGPGTRLTVT.

In this sample, this clonotype turned up many times. This chain links TRBV20-1 with TRBJ2-3; 9 positions match TRBD2. Germline lookup yields CDR1 DFQATT and CDR2 SNEGSKA (reference sequence). The CDR3 consists of 15 residues. V gave up 3 bases and J gave up 0 bases; unmatched junction bases: 4. The CDR3 coding sequence is TGCAGTGCTAGTCCCCTAGCGGGGAGCACAGATACGCAGTATTTT. Protein product: CSASPLAGSTDTQYF.

This clonotype has a handful of counts. V and J are TRBV5-8 and TRBJ2-3; no firm D call. Germline loops: CDR1 SGHTS, CDR2 YDEGEE. This CDR3 contains 13 residues. V was clipped by 4 bases and J by 1 base, with 7 bases between them. The CDR3 loop is CASSALGTDTQYF. CDR3 DNA: TGTGCCAGCAGCGCCCTTGGCACAGATACGCAGTATTTT.

The chain couples TRBV7-9 to TRBJ1-1; weak D call: TRBD1 (5 bases). This CDR3 spans 15 amino acids. V gave up 3 bases and J gave up 0 bases, with 11 bases separating them. Germline V gene lookup returns CDR1 SEHNR and CDR2 FQNEAQ (reference sequence). Here the CDR3 reads CASSLEEGVNTEAFF. The CDR3 DNA is TGTGCCAGCAGCTTGGAGGAAGGGGTGAACACTGAAGCTTTCTTT.

This clonotype was counted a few times. The chain links TRBV12-3 or TRBV12-4 to TRBJ2-5; TRBD1 might be the D (6 bases). Between the trimmed V and J ends, which lost 6 bases and 5 bases, there was a span of 13 bases. This CDR3 comprises 13 residues. Here the CDR3 DNA reads TGTGCCAGCAGACCTTCAGGGGCCGAGACCCAGTACTTC. It is translated as CASRPSGAETQYF.

V is TRBV10-3 and J is TRBJ2-2, with 8 bases identical to TRBD1. The V segment lost 8 bases and the J segment 4 bases; nucleotides outside the gene matches: 15. Germline-derived CDR1 and CDR2 are ENHRY and SYGVKD. The CDR3 covers 17 residues. The CDR3 region has the DNA TGTGCCATCCACGGTCGGTTCGGACAGGGAGTCACCGGGGAGCTGTTTTTT. It encodes CAIHGRFGQGVTGELFF.

This clonotype was picked up many times. The J gene is TRBJ1-2, the V gene TRBV27; D is perhaps TRBD1 (5 bases). Germline CDR1 and CDR2: MNHEY and SMNVEV (reference sequence). This CDR3 has 13 residues. Trimming removed 4 bases at V and 4 bases at J, with 10 bases between. The CDR3 loop is CASSYRDGYGYTF. CDR3 DNA: TGTGCCAGCAGTTACCGGGACGGCTATGGCTACACCTTC.

This clonotype came up many times. This rearrangement joins TRBV7-9 to TRBJ2-2; no clear D. Germline V gene sequence: CDR1 SEHNR, CDR2 FQNEAQ (reference sequence). The CDR3 contains 13 residues. Trimming removed 2 bases from V and 7 bases from J, with 8 bases in between. This CDR3 reads CASSLLGDGELFF. The CDR3 nucleotides read TGTGCCAGCAGCTTACTCGGCGACGGGGAGCTGTTTTTT. The full variable domain, with the rest looked up from reference TRBV7-9 and TRBJ2-2, is DTGVSQNPRHKITKRGQNVTFRCDPISEHNRLYWYRQTLGQGPEFLTYFQNEAQLEKSRLLSDRFSAERPKGSFSTLEIQRTEQGDSAMYLCASSLLGDGELFFGEGSRLTVL.

This clonotype was counted many times. This chain joins TRBV19 and TRBJ1-4, with D unclear. The V end lost 4 bases, the J end lost 6 bases, and 18 bases lay between the germline ends. This CDR3 is built from 16 residues. Germline assignment: CDR1 LNHDA and CDR2 SQIVND (reference sequence). The CDR3 DNA follows: TGTGCCAGTAGTACCCGGAACTGGTATCCCGATGAAAAACTGTTTTTT. Encoded protein: CASSTRNWYPDEKLFF.

This clonotype has a handful of counts. The gene calls are TRBV10-3 and TRBJ2-3; tentatively, D is TRBD1 (5 bases). Germline CDR1 is ENHRY and CDR2 is SYGVKD. The CDR3 spans 11 residues. Trimming pared 6 bases from V and 8 bases from J, leaving 9 bases between. CDR3: CAISDQGTQYF. In DNA, the CDR3 is TGTGCCATCAGCGATCAGGGTACGCAGTATTTT.

This clonotype was counted many times. The chain's CDR3 is CASSYGFGDEAFF. The CDR3 region has the DNA TGTGCCAGCAGCTATGGTTTTGGGGACGAGGCGTTCTTC. The chain links TRBV7-6 to TRBJ2-1, with D perhaps matching TRBD1 or TRBD2 (5 bases each). CDR1 and CDR2 (germline): SGHVS, FNYEAQ. Deletions cut 4 bases from V and 15 bases from J, with 19 bases between. The CDR3 totals 13 residues. The full variable domain, in which reference TRBV7-6 and TRBJ2-1 provide the parts outside the CDR3, is GAGVSQSPRYKVTKRGQDVALRCDPISGHVSLYWYRQALGQGPEFLTYFNYEAQQDKSGLPNDRFSAERPEGSISTLTIQRTEQRDSAMYRCASSYGFGDEAFFGPGTRLTVL.

This clonotype was observed a handful of times. V and J are TRBV3-1 and TRBJ1-1; D is unresolved. Germline V gene sequence: CDR1 LGHDT, CDR2 YNNKEL (reference sequence). Trimming removed 3 bases from V and 10 bases from J, with 12 bases in between. This CDR3 region has 12 residues. DNA for the CDR3: TGTGCCAGCAGCCAGGGGTCCCCGGGAGCTTTCTTT. The encoded protein is CASSQGSPGAFF.

Ten or more counts support this clonotype. The chain combines TRBV28 with TRBJ2-5; D ambiguous. The CDR3 length is 14 residues. V was pared by 3 bases and J by 1 base, with 9 bases between. CDR1 MDHEN and CDR2 SYDVKM come from the germline V gene. CDR3 sequence reads: CASSLGSLQETQYF. The CDR3 region has the DNA TGTGCCAGCAGTTTGGGCTCCCTCCAAGAGACCCAGTACTTC.

This clonotype showed up just a few times. This chain connects TRBV7-9 to TRBJ2-6; TRBD1 agrees at 12 bases. CDR1 SEHNR and CDR2 FQNEAQ come from the germline V gene (reference sequence). The J segment lost 1 base and the V segment lost 6 bases, leaving 4 bases of the junction unmatched. CDR3 length: 17 residues. The CDR3 DNA sequence: TGTGCCAGCAGACCGGGACAGGGGGCTTCTGGGGCCAACGTCCTGACTTTC. Residues: CASRPGQGASGANVLTF. Drawing the rest from reference TRBV7-9 and TRBJ2-6, the complete variable domain is DTGVSQNPRHKITKRGQNVTFRCDPISEHNRLYWYRQTLGQGPEFLTYFQNEAQLEKSRLLSDRFSAERPKGSFSTLEIQRTEQGDSAMYLCASRPGQGASGANVLTFGAGSRLTVL.